This T cell receptor (beta chain) is drawn from a study of blood T cell repertoires in COVID-19. The wider study: Samples taken during acute and convalescent COVID-19 were collected in the United States, Italy and Spain.

This clone showed up just a few times. Other DNA variants within this sample encode the same CDR3. Per the germline V gene, CDR1 is LNHDA and CDR2 is SQIVND (reference sequence). CDR3 length: 12 amino acids. The V and J ends lost 6 bases and 4 bases respectively, with 9 bases between them. In the study's own analysis: Quantification of nucleated cells was approximated via reference gene primer amplification. Some clones are missing from TCRdb's copy, which holds only in-frame ones; the method was immunoSEQ multiplex PCR. For V, J and clone size, that table is used; D and trimming come from the DNA. The sample contains approximately 140,000 clones, 75% to 85% of which appear only once.

Sequencing was performed on peripheral blood. The chain has TRBV19 and TRBJ1-1, with D perhaps matching TRBD1 (6 bases). The sequence derives from a man in his fifties or sixties with active or convalescent COVID-19. The CDR3 nucleotides are TGTGCCAGTAGGCCACAGGGCACTGAAGCTTTCTTT. Protein sequence: CASRPQGTEAFF.